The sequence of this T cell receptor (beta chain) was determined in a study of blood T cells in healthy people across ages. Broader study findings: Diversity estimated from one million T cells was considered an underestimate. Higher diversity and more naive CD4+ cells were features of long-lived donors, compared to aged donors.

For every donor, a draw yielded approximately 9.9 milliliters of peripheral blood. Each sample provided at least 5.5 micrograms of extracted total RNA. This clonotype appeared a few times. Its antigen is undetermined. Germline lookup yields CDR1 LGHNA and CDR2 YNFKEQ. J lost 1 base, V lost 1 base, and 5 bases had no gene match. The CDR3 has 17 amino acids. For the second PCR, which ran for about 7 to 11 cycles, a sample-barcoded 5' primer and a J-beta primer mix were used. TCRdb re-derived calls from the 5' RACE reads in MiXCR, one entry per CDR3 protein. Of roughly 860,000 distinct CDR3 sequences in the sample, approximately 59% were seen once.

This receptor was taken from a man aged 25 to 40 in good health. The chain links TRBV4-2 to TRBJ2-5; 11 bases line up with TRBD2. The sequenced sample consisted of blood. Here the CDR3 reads CASSQGAGTSGQETQYF. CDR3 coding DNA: TGTGCCAGCAGCCAAGGGGCCGGGACTAGCGGCCAAGAGACCCAGTACTTC.